Each of the 13 T cell receptor beta chains below was sequenced from the same sample in a study of T cells in women clearing cervical HPV infection. Profiling relied on immunoSEQ multiplex PCR, and the TCRdb table lists in-frame clones only, not all of them. The specimen's table records 20,000 or so clones. Sequencing used blood buffy coat. The receptors were sampled from a woman aged 18 to 69 with a cervical HPV16 infection that either progressed to CIN3+ or cleared (not recorded which).

A remark on this clone: Coverage ceases 3 residues before the CDR3 finishes, and the germline J gene fills in the end. The J gene is TRBJ2-7, the V gene TRBV19; no reliable D call. The CDR3 is 14 amino acids. Trimming pared 1 base from V and 2 bases from J, leaving 9 bases between. Germline assignment: CDR1 LNHDA and CDR2 SQIVND (reference sequence). This CDR3 reads CASSIGTTPYEQYF. The covered CDR3 bases are TGTGCCAGTAGTATAGGAACCACACCCTACGAG.

A word on this clone: The read falls 3 residues short of the CDR3 end, and the missing part is taken from the germline J gene. The chain couples TRBV7-9 to TRBJ1-2; 7 bases align to TRBD1. This CDR3 is 14 amino acids long. Germline V gene sequence: CDR1 SEHNR, CDR2 FQNEAQ (reference sequence). CDR3 loop: CASSFGGGTDTYTF. CDR3 bases read: TGTGCCAGCAGCTTCGGAGGGGGCACAGATACC.

On this clone: Coverage ceases 3 residues before the CDR3 finishes, and the germline J gene fills in the end. The rearrangement uses TRBV11-1 and TRBJ2-5; possibly TRBD2 for D (5 bases). The ends were cut back, 5 bases at V and 1 base at J, with 11 bases in the middle. Germline V gene data show CDR1 as SGHAT and CDR2 as FQDESV (reference sequence). CDR3 length: 14 residues. CDR3 DNA (partial): TGTGCCAGCAGCCTCAGCGGTACCCAAGAGACC. It codes for CASSLSGTQET. The entire CDR3 reads CASSLSGTQETQYF.

Of note for this clone: The read ends 3 residues early relative to the CDR3; the germline J gene fills the gap. This chain uses TRBV6-4 with TRBJ2-1; 10 bases agree with TRBD2. Germline V gives CDR1 MRHNA, CDR2 SNTAGT. This CDR3 spans 15 amino acids. The J segment lost 8 bases and the V segment lost 3 bases, leaving 7 bases of the junction unmatched. This CDR3 reads CASSEGSGGADEQFF. The sequenced CDR3 bases are TGTGCCAGCAGTGAGGGCAGCGGGGGGGCGGATGAG.

Comment on this clone: At one end the junction does not follow the germline gene, possibly because of a read error. With the read ending 3 residues before the CDR3 end, the germline J gene is used to fill in that end. V is TRBV10-1 and J is TRBJ2-3, with 8 bases fitting TRBD1. This CDR3 contains 13 residues. Germline values: CDR1 WNHNN, CDR2 SYGVQD (reference sequence). CDR3 sequence reads: CASSELGTGTQYF. CDR3 bases read: TGCGCCAGCAGTGAGTTGGGGACAGGTACG.

This clone is labeled medium-sized based on frequency. From the germline J gene comes the end of the CDR3, since the read stops 3 residues before it. The rearrangement links TRBV18 to TRBJ2-6; no clear D gene. The CDR3 runs to 17 residues. V was clipped by 2 bases and J by 0 bases, with 11 bases between them. The V gene's germline CDR1 is KGHSH and CDR2 LQKENI. The sequenced part of the CDR3 DNA is TGTGCCAGCTCACCATATGTACAGATCTCTGGGGCCAACGTC. It specifies CASSPYVQISGANV. The complete CDR3 reads CASSPYVQISGANVLTF.

Details on this clone: The CDR3 is cut off 3 residues early in the read; its end comes from the germline J gene. This chain joins TRBV20-1 and TRBJ1-2; perhaps TRBD1 as D (5 bases). This CDR3 is 12 amino acids long. V gave up 4 bases and J gave up 5 bases, with 11 bases separating them. CDR1 is DFQATT, CDR2 SNEGSKA, per germline (reference sequence). The chain's CDR3 is CSATDRSYGYTF. CDR3 bases read: TGCAGTGCTACCGACAGATCTTATGGC.

Notes on this clone: The read ends 3 residues before the CDR3 terminus; that terminus is restored from the germline J gene. This chain links TRBV5-1 with TRBJ1-2; no firm D call. V was trimmed by 1 base and J by 3 bases, leaving 7 bases between them. Germline CDR1 is SGHRS and CDR2 is YFSETQ. The CDR3 runs 13 residues. The CDR3 bases that were read are TGCGCCAGCAGCTTGTCGAGGGACTATGGC. It encodes CASSLSRDYG. The CDR3 in its entirety is CASSLSRDYGYTF.

Details on this clone: The missing CDR3 end, 3 residues past where the read stops, is filled in from the germline J gene. The genes are TRBV6-1 and TRBJ2-5, with TRBD1 matching over 12 bases. Germline-derived CDR1 and CDR2 are MNHNS and SASEGT. This CDR3 comprises 16 residues. Trimming at V came to 2 bases and at J to 7 bases, leaving 8 bases not matched to a gene. The sequenced CDR3 bases are TGTGCCAGCAGTGAACCTCAGGGGACAGGGGGCGCGACC. Translation gives CASSEPQGTGGAT. The whole CDR3 reads CASSEPQGTGGATQYF.

Concerning this clone: The read gets to within 3 residues of the CDR3 end, and the germline J gene fills in the rest. The gene calls are TRBV7-6 and TRBJ1-2, with D perhaps TRBD1 (5 bases). Germline V gene data show CDR1 as SGHVS and CDR2 as FNYEAQ. CDR3 length equals 13 residues. V gave up 5 bases and J gave up 1 base, with 8 bases separating them. CDR3 residues: CASSPDSNYGYTF. Incomplete CDR3 DNA: TGTGCCAGCAGCCCAGACAGTAACTATGGC.

On this clone: The read comes to an end 3 residues before the CDR3 does, leaving the germline J gene to fill in the end. This chain connects TRBV30 to TRBJ1-1, with TRBD1 identical over 7 bases. The length of the CDR3 is 18 residues. The J segment lost 2 bases and the V segment lost 0 bases, leaving 15 bases of the junction unmatched. The germline CDR1 and CDR2 sequences are GTSNPN and SVGIG (reference sequence). Incomplete CDR3 DNA: TGTGCCTGGAGTGTGTGGGACAGCGATATGAGGGTTAACACTGAA. This codes for CAWSVWDSDMRVNTE. The full CDR3 reads CAWSVWDSDMRVNTEAFF.

Notes on this clone: The read stops 3 residues short of the end of the CDR3; the missing end is completed from the germline J gene. V is TRBV12-3 or TRBV12-4 and J is TRBJ2-7, with 13 positions matching TRBD2. This CDR3 spans 15 amino acids. V gave up 8 bases and J gave up 3 bases; unmatched junction bases: 7. The covered CDR3 bases are TGTGCCAGCGGCTACGGGACTAGCGGGAACTACGAG. Its translation: CASGYGTSGNYE. The CDR3 reads in full as CASGYGTSGNYEQYF.

A word on this clone: The read stops 3 residues short of the end of the CDR3; the missing end is completed from the germline J gene. The rearrangement links TRBV7-3 to TRBJ2-3, with 9 bases that match TRBD2. Germline CDR1 reads SGHTA; CDR2 reads FQGTGA. The CDR3 is 15 residues long. The part of the CDR3 DNA that was read is TGTGCCAGCAGCTTAGGGCGGGGGGGCCAAGAGACG. It encodes CASSLGRGGQET. The complete CDR3 protein is CASSLGRGGQETQYF.